This TCR beta chain was sequenced in a study of monozygotic twins with inflammatory bowel disease. Whole-study findings and limits: Among IBD patients, fewer clonotypes were shared with others than among healthy twins, especially with disease activity. Part of the variability in patient repertoires may have come from differing immunosuppressive treatments. It was observed that concordant and discordant twins did not differ in repertoire similarity, possibly given limited power.

This CDR3 region has 15 residues. CDR1 and CDR2 (germline): LGHDT, YNNKEL (reference sequence). About this clonotype itself: Its antigen is undetermined.

Both TCRalpha and TCRbeta cDNA were subjected to two nested PCRs lasting approximately 16 and 10 cycles. TCRdb re-called the 5' RACE reads, yielding one record per CDR3 amino acid sequence without DNA. The sample includes 150,000 or so distinct CDR3 sequences. Sequencing input: blood. The chain is built from TRBV3-1 and TRBJ2-1; no DNA is available, so the TRBD2 call from TCRdb remains unchecked. The source of this sequence is a human donor with ulcerative colitis or Crohn's disease, or a healthy co-twin of an affected twin (not recorded which). CDR3 in amino acids: CASSQELAGVNEQFF.